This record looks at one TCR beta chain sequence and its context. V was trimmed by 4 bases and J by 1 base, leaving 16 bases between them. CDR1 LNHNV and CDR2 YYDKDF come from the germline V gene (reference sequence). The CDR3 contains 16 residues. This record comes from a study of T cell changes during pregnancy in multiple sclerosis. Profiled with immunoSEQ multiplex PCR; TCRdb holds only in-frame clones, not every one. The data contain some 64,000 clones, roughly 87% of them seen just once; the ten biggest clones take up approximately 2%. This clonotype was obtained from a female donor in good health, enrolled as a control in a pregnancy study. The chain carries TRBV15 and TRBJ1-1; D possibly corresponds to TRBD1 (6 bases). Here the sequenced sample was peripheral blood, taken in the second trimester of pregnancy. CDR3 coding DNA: TGTGCCACCAGCAATAGCAGGGGTCCCAGGAACACTGAAGCTTTCTTT. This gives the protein CATSNSRGPRNTEAFF.